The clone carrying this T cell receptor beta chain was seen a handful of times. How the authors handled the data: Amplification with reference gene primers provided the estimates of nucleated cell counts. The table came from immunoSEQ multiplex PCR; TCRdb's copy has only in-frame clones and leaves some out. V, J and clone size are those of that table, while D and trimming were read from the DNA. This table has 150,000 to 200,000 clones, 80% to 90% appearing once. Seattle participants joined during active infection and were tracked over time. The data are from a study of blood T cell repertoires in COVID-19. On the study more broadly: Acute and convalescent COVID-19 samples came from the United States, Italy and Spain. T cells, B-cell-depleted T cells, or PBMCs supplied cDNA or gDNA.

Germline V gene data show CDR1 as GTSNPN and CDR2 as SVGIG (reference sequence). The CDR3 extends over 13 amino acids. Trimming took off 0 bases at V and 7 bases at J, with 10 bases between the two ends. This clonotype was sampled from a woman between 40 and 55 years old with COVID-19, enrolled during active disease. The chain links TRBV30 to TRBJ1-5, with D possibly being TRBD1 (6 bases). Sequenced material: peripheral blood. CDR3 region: CAWSVQGLQPQHF. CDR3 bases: TGTGCCTGGAGTGTACAGGGTTTGCAGCCCCAGCATTTT.